The entry below describes one TCR beta chain. The sample is drawn from a study of T cells in localized non-small cell lung cancer. The CDR3 runs 13 residues. V lost 2 bases to trimming and J lost 5 bases, with 7 bases between them. Germline CDR1 and CDR2: SGHRS and YFSETQ. Sequencing was performed with immunoSEQ multiplex PCR; in TCRdb, only in-frame clones are kept and a portion is missing. There are about 12,000 clones in the sample; around 84% occur only once, and approximately 30% lies in the top ten. V gene TRBV5-1 combines with J gene TRBJ2-2; D unclear. The specimen comprised peripheral blood, sampled before any cancer treatment. The sequence came from a male donor aged 60 or older with stage I squamous cell lung carcinoma. In DNA form, the CDR3 reads TGCGCCAGCAGCTTATTTGGGACCGGGGAGCTGTTTTTT. It encodes CASSLFGTGELFF.